Here is one TCR beta chain with its context. Enrolled during active infection, Seattle patients were then followed longitudinally. Source study methods: Estimation of nucleated cell counts relied on the amplification of reference gene primers. Clones were read by immunoSEQ multiplex PCR, and TCRdb kept only the in-frame ones, dropping some. That table supplies the V and J calls and clone size; D and trimming were determined from the DNA. Of 410,000 or so clones listed, around nine tenths are singletons. This sample was included in a study of blood T cell repertoires in COVID-19. Looking at the study overall: Researchers got acute and convalescent COVID-19 samples from the United States, Italy and Spain.

The V and J ends lost 2 bases and 1 base, in that order; junction bases with no gene match: 5. The CDR3 is made up of 15 amino acids. From germline, CDR1 is SGHRS and CDR2 YFSETQ. This sequence joins TRBV5-1 and TRBJ2-5; 7 nucleotides align to TRBD2. The specimen sequenced was peripheral blood. This clonotype originated in a woman aged 40 to 50 with COVID-19, enrolled during active disease. CDR3 in amino acids: CASSLTPSGQETQYF. The CDR3 region has the DNA TGCGCCAGCAGCTTAACCCCTAGCGGCCAAGAGACCCAGTACTTC.